This T cell receptor beta chain was identified during a study of blood T cell repertoires in COVID-19. Study as a whole: The origin of the acute and convalescent COVID-19 samples was the United States, Italy and Spain. T cells, B-cell-depleted T cells, or PBMCs supplied cDNA or gDNA.

Source study methods: Nucleated cell number was recorded as an estimate derived from reference gene primer amplification. Libraries were prepared by immunoSEQ multiplex PCR; TCRdb keeps only in-frame clonotypes and omits some of them. That table is the source of V, J and clone size, and D and trimming were worked out from the DNA. The sample records about 75,000 clones, 88% being singletons. Germline values: CDR1 SGDLS, CDR2 YYNGEE. Trimming removed 3 bases from V and 2 bases from J, with 15 bases in between. CDR3 length: 16 amino acids. The origin of this receptor is a human donor in a cohort sampled during active COVID-19. Specimen: peripheral blood. V gene TRBV9 combines with J gene TRBJ2-1; D is unclear. This CDR3 reads CASSALTPLPYNEQFF. The DNA of the CDR3 is TGTGCCAGCAGCGCCCTGACTCCTCTCCCCTACAATGAGCAGTTCTTC.